Below are 17 T cell receptor beta chains sequenced from a single sample in a study of blood T cell repertoires in COVID-19. Generated by immunoSEQ multiplex PCR, the TCRdb table keeps only in-frame clones and is missing some. The repertoire holds around 200,000 clones, with roughly 86% as singletons. The specimen sequenced was PBMCs or T cells enriched from blood (not recorded which). All receptors come from a man aged 18-30 years with acute COVID-19.

The chain combines TRBV27 with TRBJ1-1; no reliable D call. Trimming cost V 0 bases and J 0 bases, with 8 bases left between them. The CDR3 extends over 15 amino acids. Germline CDR1 reads MNHEY; CDR2 reads SMNVEV (reference sequence). The CDR3 spells CASSLSRKLNTEAFF. As DNA, the CDR3 is TGTGCCAGCAGTTTATCGAGAAAATTGAACACTGAAGCTTTCTTT.

The CDR3 sequence: CASSLDPRSQQYF. CDR3 nucleotides: TGTGCCAGCAGCTTAGACCCCAGGTCCCAGCAGTACTTC. This chain uses TRBV11-2 with TRBJ2-7; D is uncertain. Germline values: CDR1 SGHAT, CDR2 FQNNGV. CDR3 size: 13 residues. Between the trimmed V and J ends, which lost 0 bases and 8 bases, there was a span of 11 bases.

The chain is built from TRBV5-1 and TRBJ2-1; tentatively, D is TRBD1 (6 bases). The V gene's germline CDR1 is SGHRS and CDR2 YFSETQ. The V gene lost 4 bases and the J gene lost 3 bases, with 11 bases spanning the gap. The length of the CDR3 is 14 residues. The CDR3 coding sequence is TGCGCCAGCAGCGCAGGACAGCTCTACAATGAGCAGTTCTTC. It is translated as CASSAGQLYNEQFF. Using reference TRBV5-1 and TRBJ2-1 for the parts outside the CDR3, the full variable domain is KAGVTQTPRYLIKTRGQQVTLSCSPISGHRSVSWYQQTPGQGLQFLFEYFSETQRNKGNFPGRFSGRQFSNSRSEMNVSTLELGDSALYLCASSAGQLYNEQFFGPGTRLTVL.

V is TRBV28 and J is TRBJ1-5; unclear D gene. Germline lookup yields CDR1 MDHEN and CDR2 SYDVKM. V lost 7 bases to trimming and J lost 7 bases, with 14 bases between them. The CDR3 has 13 amino acids. CDR3 nucleotide sequence: TGTGCCAGCATACAGCAGAGTCGGCAGCCCCAGCATTTT. Translation gives CASIQQSRQPQHF.

This clone occurred a few times. The rearrangement links TRBV30 to TRBJ2-3; D is uncertain. Germline values: CDR1 GTSNPN, CDR2 SVGIG (reference sequence). Trimming took off 4 bases at V and 4 bases at J, with 9 bases between the two ends. The CDR3 extends over 12 amino acids. CDR3 sequence: CAWTPGADTQYF. The CDR3 bases are TGTGCCTGGACGCCAGGTGCAGATACGCAGTATTTT. Together with reference TRBV30 and TRBJ2-3, the CDR3 gives the full variable domain: SQTIHQWPATLVQPVGSPLSLECTVEGTSNPNLYWYRQAAGRGLQLLFYSVGIGQISSEVPQNLSASRPQDRQFILSSKKLLLSDSGFYLCAWTPGADTQYFGPGTRLTVL.

This chain links TRBV7-6 with TRBJ2-7, with D possibly matching TRBD2 (5 bases). Looked up from germline, CDR1 is SGHVS and CDR2 is FNYEAQ. With 5 bases removed from V and 1 base from J, the gap between germline ends came to 15 bases. The CDR3 is 15 amino acids. The CDR3: CASSAPAGPSYEQYF. The DNA for the CDR3 is TGTGCCAGCAGCGCCCCTGCGGGTCCTTCCTACGAGCAGTACTTC.

This clone was detected only once. The chain links TRBV3-1 (or the pseudogene TRBV3-2) to TRBJ1-2; D is ambiguous. This CDR3 contains 17 residues. Between the trimmed V and J ends, which lost 1 base and 1 base, there was a span of 16 bases. The germline V gene encodes CDR1 LGHDT and CDR2 YNNKEL (reference sequence). The DNA of the CDR3 is TGTGCCAGCAGCCAAGCCCCGGGGTTGGCTATTAACTATGGCTACACCTTC. It yields the protein CASSQAPGLAINYGYTF.

This clone came up many times. The rearrangement uses TRBV2 and TRBJ1-4; 7 nucleotides align to TRBD1. Germline assignment: CDR1 SNHLY and CDR2 FYNNEI. CDR3 length equals 14 residues. V trimming: 5 bases; J trimming: 8 bases; junction bases outside the gene matches: 8. CDR3 amino acids: CASSLRQGSEKLFF. The DNA of the CDR3 is TGTGCCAGCAGTCTTCGACAGGGAAGCGAAAAACTGTTTTTT. The whole variable domain, remainder taken from reference TRBV2 and TRBJ1-4, is EPEVTQTPSHQVTQMGQEVILRCVPISNHLYFYWYRQILGQKVEFLVSFYNNEISEKSEIFDDQFSVERPDGSNFTLKIRSTKLEDSAMYFCASSLRQGSEKLFFGSGTQLSVL.

The CDR3 sequence is CASSLKHPGLRTDTQYF. CDR3 DNA: TGTGCCAGCAGCCTAAAACACCCGGGACTCCGCACAGATACGCAGTATTTT. This chain uses TRBV7-2 with TRBJ2-3, with D tentatively TRBD2 (6 bases). Germline CDR1 reads SGHTA; CDR2 reads FQGNSA. With 5 bases removed from V and 1 base from J, the gap between germline ends came to 19 bases. This CDR3 region has 17 residues.

The V gene is TRBV4-2, the J gene TRBJ2-1; D may be TRBD2 (5 bases). The CDR3 totals 18 residues. Trimming removed 4 bases at V and 0 bases at J, with 19 bases between. CDR1 and CDR2 (germline): LGHNA, YNFKEQ. The DNA of the CDR3 is TGTGCCAGCAGCCTGATAGCAGAGGCTACTAGCTCCTACAATGAGCAGTTCTTC. This translates into CASSLIAEATSSYNEQFF.

The V and J genes are TRBV10-3 and TRBJ1-2; D perhaps matches TRBD1 (5 bases). V gave up 5 bases and J gave up 5 bases, with 21 bases separating them. From germline, CDR1 is ENHRY and CDR2 SYGVKD. This CDR3 contains 16 residues. The CDR3 sequence: CAISSQRGSGDYGYTF. The CDR3 DNA reads as TGTGCCATCAGTTCACAACGGGGGTCGGGTGATTATGGCTACACCTTC.

J is TRBJ2-6 and V is TRBV30, with 8 positions matching TRBD1. Trimming took 0 bases from V and 1 from J; bases not matched to a gene: 5. This CDR3 is built from 17 residues. Germline assignment: CDR1 GTSNPN and CDR2 SVGIG (reference sequence). Here the CDR3 reads CAWSVLRGLSGANVLTF. CDR3 nucleotide sequence: TGTGCCTGGAGTGTTCTCAGGGGGCTTTCTGGGGCCAACGTCCTGACTTTC.

The rearrangement uses TRBV29-1 and TRBJ1-5; D gene uncertain. V lost 0 bases, J lost 7 bases, and 10 bases lay in between. Germline CDR1 is SQVTM and CDR2 is ANQGSEA. The CDR3 runs to 13 residues. This CDR3 reads CSVEDEVGQPQHF. CDR3 in DNA: TGCAGCGTTGAAGACGAGGTCGGCCAGCCCCAGCATTTT. The whole variable domain, filled in from reference TRBV29-1 and TRBJ1-5, reads SAVISQKPSRDICQRGTSLTIQCQVDSQVTMMFWYRQQPGQSLTLIATANQGSEATYESGFVIDKFPISRPNLTFSTLTVSNMSPEDSSIYLCSVEDEVGQPQHFGDGTRLSIL.

The V and J genes are TRBV10-3 and TRBJ2-7; TRBD2 matches at 7 bases. Per the germline V gene, CDR1 is ENHRY and CDR2 is SYGVKD. The J segment lost 5 bases and the V segment lost 2 bases, leaving 6 bases of the junction unmatched. The CDR3 has 14 residues. The CDR3 DNA reads TGTGCCATCAGTGAGGATACTAGCGCCCACGAGCAGTACTTC. Translated, it gives CAISEDTSAHEQYF.

The J gene is TRBJ2-7, the V gene TRBV7-3; 8 bases line up with TRBD1. The ends lost 5 bases at V and 2 bases at J; junction bases unmatched: 5. This CDR3 region has 14 residues. Germline values: CDR1 SGHTA, CDR2 FQGTGA. CDR3 residues: CASSEDRGAYEQYF. The CDR3 nucleotides are TGTGCCAGCAGCGAAGACAGGGGCGCCTACGAGCAGTACTTC.

The gene calls are TRBV9 and TRBJ2-1; D ambiguous. The CDR3 sequence is 12 residues long. V was pared by 5 bases and J by 7 bases, with 10 bases between. The germline CDR1 and CDR2 sequences are SGDLS and YYNGEE. This chain's CDR3 is CASSITLNEQFF. CDR3 DNA sequence: TGTGCCAGCAGTATTACCCTAAATGAGCAGTTCTTC. Full variable domain (remainder filled in from reference TRBV9 and TRBJ2-1): DSGVTQTPKHLITATGQRVTLRCSPRSGDLSVYWYQQSLDQGLQFLIQYYNGEERAKGNILERFSAQQFPDLHSELNLSSLELGDSALYFCASSITLNEQFFGPGTRLTVL.

The chain employs TRBV19 and TRBJ2-3; 11 bases map to TRBD2. J lost 4 bases, V lost 5 bases, and 8 bases had no gene match. The germline V gene encodes CDR1 LNHDA and CDR2 SQIVND (reference sequence). CDR3 length equals 16 residues. The CDR3 protein is CASSFLTSGKSDTQYF. CDR3 nucleotide sequence: TGTGCCAGTAGTTTTTTGACTAGCGGGAAGTCAGATACGCAGTATTTT.